Listed below are T cell receptor beta chains from one sample, sequenced in a study of long-term antiretroviral therapy in people with HIV. Profiling relied on immunoSEQ multiplex PCR, and the TCRdb table lists in-frame clones only, not all of them. The sample has some 47,000 clones, roughly 95% seen once. Material: unsorted PBMCs, obtained 3.7 years after starting antiretroviral therapy. These receptors were taken from a woman in her 50s with HIV. The conserved cysteine and the conserved F or W are not part of the CDR3 here. Some rows have no size entry. The others give once, few or many, or a class for an expanded clone.

>-|13|TRBV10-3
AISESGNSNQPQH
>-|17|TRBV29-1
SVERAGGPMGTTYNEQF
>-|14|TRBV5-4
ASSAGTVKAGNTIY
>-|13|TRBV15
ATSRDVLGFYGYT
>-|12|TRBV5-1
ASSLGTQLTEAF
>-|12|TRBV4-1
ASKFGGGTDTQY
>-|12|TRBV18
ASSPSQYGEPQH
>-|16|TRBV12-5
ASGLGLTSGGRQGTQY
>-|14|TRBV27
ASNPVRGQGTDTQY
>-|12|TRBV27
ASSVTSGANEQF
>-|13|TRBV29-1
SVRGGTNHRETQY
>-|14|TRBV5-1
ASSLQGTDVTGELF
>-|16|TRBV4-1
ASSQDSPSLNSGNTIY
>-|11|TRBV30
AWTGTGRGEQY
>-|13|TRBV13
ASSTRPIGWDGYT
>-|13|TRBV5-1
ASSGLATSTGELF
>-|13|TRBV5-6
ASSLEALLDYGYT
>-|12|TRBV5-5
ASKIGTGNQPQH
>-|14|TRBV2
ASSDLGRSSGNTIY
>-|11|TRBV27
ASSPDRASPLH
>-|12|TRBV29-1
SVGRLDAQETQY
>once|12|TRBV30
AWSGGGTSYEQY